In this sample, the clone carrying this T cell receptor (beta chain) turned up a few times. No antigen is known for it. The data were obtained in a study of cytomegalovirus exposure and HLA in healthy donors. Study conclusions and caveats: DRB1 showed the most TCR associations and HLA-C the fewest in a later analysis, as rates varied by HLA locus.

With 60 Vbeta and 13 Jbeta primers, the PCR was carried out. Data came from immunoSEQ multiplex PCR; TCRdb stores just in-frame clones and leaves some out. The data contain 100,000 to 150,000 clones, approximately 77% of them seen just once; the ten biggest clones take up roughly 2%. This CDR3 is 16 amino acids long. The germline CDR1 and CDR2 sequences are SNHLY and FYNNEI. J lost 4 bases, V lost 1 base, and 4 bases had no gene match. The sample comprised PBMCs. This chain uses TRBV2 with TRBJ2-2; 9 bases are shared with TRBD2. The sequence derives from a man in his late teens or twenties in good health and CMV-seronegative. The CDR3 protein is CASSEGLAGTTGELFF. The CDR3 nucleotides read TGTGCCAGCAGTGAAGGTCTAGCGGGAACCACCGGGGAGCTGTTTTTT.